This TCR beta chain was recovered during a study of blood T cell repertoires in COVID-19 (dated by TCRdb to the early 2020s). Regarding the complete study: Collaborator samples came from the United States, Italy and Spain and covered acute and convalescent phases of COVID-19. The material from the prospective study consisted of cDNA or gDNA derived from T cells, B-cell-depleted T cells, or PBMCs. Subjects who had been exposed to COVID-19, were actively infected with it, or had recovered from it provided the deeply sampled blood TCRbeta repertoires that made up the dataset. A freely available public database, intended as a resource for researchers studying the immune response to SARS-CoV-2, is where the repertoires were released. Samples were obtained from the ongoing ImmuneRACE study (first 160 participants) and from some 1,300 subjects provided by 6 global collaborators. The sample metadata nearly always contained a de-identified subject ID, COVID-19 status, age in years and sex. HLA class I and class II types, where available, came from metadata supplied by the sample provider rather than from assay-based typing. Findings and caveats that apply to the study as a whole: Clinical and demographic metadata were provided uncurated, with the amount varying by source and participant.

One collaborating source in Seattle enrolled patients while the patients were actively infected and followed the patients over time throughout the course of disease. Collaborating institutions collected whole blood in K2EDTA tubes following their own protocols. For TCRbeta analysis, collaborators shipped samples as frozen whole blood, isolated PBMCs, or DNA extracted from either of those sample types. The germline V gene sets CDR1 to KGHSH and CDR2 to LQKENI. The CDR3, cysteine through phenylalanine, is 16 amino acids long. Of all the DNA, just the CDR3 is kept, 48 bases in frame from base 1. For this chain, trimming is 3 bases at the V end and 5 bases at the J end, and the number of junction bases without a gene match is 8. The immunoSEQ Assay, a bias-controlled multiplex PCR, was used to amplify TCRbeta CDR3 regions from genomic DNA. The published analysis was carried out like this. The number of nucleated cells in each sample was estimated by amplification of reference gene primers within the assay. To quantify the absolute abundance of each unique TCRbeta CDR3 rearrangement, sequence reads were collapsed and filtered. For each sample, productive Simpson clonality was calculated as the square root of Simpson's diversity index over productive rearrangements. Here the immuneACCESS table is served through TCRdb, limited to in-frame sequences with V and J called. Missing clones are a known gap in these copies; in checked studies unresolved V genes cover under half, and the rest lacks a known reason. V and J calls and clone size are those listed in that table; D and trimming were worked out from the DNA. The sample contains about 150,000 clones, 75% to 90% of them found a single time. Of the sample, 13% is held by the ten largest clones.

As concerns this clone: There is no known antigen for this receptor. Base qualities are not provided; no much larger clone lies one nucleotide away.

Sequencing was done on a sample of peripheral blood. This TCR was sampled from a man aged 18-30 years with COVID-19, enrolled during active disease. The chain was built from TRBV18 and TRBJ2-7; the central 12 bases match TRBD1. The DNA sequence follows: TGTGCCAGCTCACCCTCGGGGGACAGGGGGCGAGACGAGCAGTACTTC. Translated, this is CASSPSGDRGRDEQYF.